This TCR beta chain is from a study of technical replicates of blood from a few donors. Data came from immunoSEQ multiplex PCR; TCRdb stores just in-frame clones and leaves some out. This sample has 84,000 or so clones, with over 90% found just once. This clone showed up just once. V lost 3 bases and J 5 bases, leaving 11 bases between the germline ends. The CDR3 length is 14 residues. Germline CDR1 is MDHEN and CDR2 is SYDVKM. Sequencing used T cells isolated from PBMCs. V gene TRBV28 combines with J gene TRBJ1-5; no reliable D call. The TCR sequence derives from a human donor in good health. CDR3 loop: CASSLTGGHQPQHF. In DNA form, the CDR3 reads TGTGCCAGCAGTTTGACGGGAGGGCATCAGCCCCAGCATTTT.